The 12 T cell receptor beta chains below all came from one sample that was sequenced in a study of T cells in Graves' hyperthyroidism and ophthalmopathy. Template material for amplifying TCR beta CDR3 regions consisted of RNA transcripts. The HTBI primer set was used in a first-round RT-PCR of the TCR CDR3. One entry per CDR3 protein, called by TCRdb with MiXCR from the multiplex PCR reads. The sample comprises roughly 420,000 distinct CDR3 sequences, less than 20% of which are singletons, and roughly 14% rests with the top ten. The material sequenced was blood. The receptors come from a young woman with Graves' hyperthyroidism.

The chain links TRBV27 to TRBJ2-3; the D call may be TRBD1 or TRBD2 (5 bases each). The CDR3 runs to 19 residues. V was clipped by 1 base and J by 2 bases, with 22 bases between them. The germline CDR1 and CDR2 sequences are MNHEY and SMNVEV (reference sequence). CDR3: CASSLCRGTEHRVTDTQYF. The CDR3 coding sequence is TGTGCCAGCAGTTTATGCCGTGGGACGGAGCATAGGGTCACAGATACGCAGTATTTT.

The sample holds many counts of this clonotype. The chain uses TRBV11-2 and TRBJ2-1, with 9 bases lining up with TRBD2. Germline-derived CDR1 and CDR2 are SGHAT and FQNNGV. With 4 bases clipped from V and 9 bases from J, the junction kept 13 bases outside the gene matches. The CDR3 is 16 amino acids. This chain's CDR3 is CASSSGLAFPTGEQFF. The CDR3 DNA follows: TGTGCCAGCAGCTCGGGACTAGCATTCCCTACGGGTGAGCAGTTCTTC.

V is TRBV5-1 and J is TRBJ2-2, with 7 bases matching TRBD1. Germline CDR1 SGHRS, CDR2 YFSETQ. J lost 3 bases, V lost 1 base, and 6 bases had no gene match. This CDR3 region has 16 residues. The DNA of the CDR3 is TGCGCCAGCAGCTTGAAGGGGGCTAGGGACACCGGGGAGCTGTTTTTT. This codes for CASSLKGARDTGELFF.

This clonotype was picked up a small number of times. J is TRBJ2-1 and V is TRBV27; TRBD1 matches at 11 bases. V lost 1 base and J lost 8; bases outside the gene matches: 7. Germline CDR1 MNHEY, CDR2 SMNVEV (reference sequence). The CDR3 is 16 amino acids. The CDR3 DNA reads as TGTGCCAGCAGTTTATACGGGACAGGGGGTAGCCATGAGCAGTTCTTC. Protein: CASSLYGTGGSHEQFF.

This clonotype occurred many times. The chain employs TRBV18 and TRBJ2-1; D is ambiguous. The CDR3 runs to 12 residues. V was clipped by 2 bases and J by 4 bases, with 3 bases between them. Germline V gene data show CDR1 as KGHSH and CDR2 as LQKENI. The chain's CDR3 is CASSPGYNEQFF. CDR3 bases: TGTGCCAGCTCACCAGGTTACAATGAGCAGTTCTTC.

This clonotype was recorded at least ten times. The CDR3 bases are TGTGCCAGCAGCAGGCGGGGGGCCGCCTACGAGCAGTACTTC. The encoded protein is CASSRRGAAYEQYF. The chain employs TRBV7-6 and TRBJ2-7; the match to TRBD2 covers 8 bases. Trimming took 5 bases from V and 2 from J; bases not matched to a gene: 5. The CDR3 is 14 amino acids. Germline V gene data show CDR1 as SGHVS and CDR2 as FNYEAQ.

This clonotype has at least ten counts. The chain joins TRBV29-1 to TRBJ1-2, with 9 bases matching TRBD1. V lost 4 bases and J lost 6; bases outside the gene matches: 3. The CDR3 runs to 12 residues. In germline, CDR1 is SQVTM, CDR2 ANQGSEA. The CDR3: CSVVDRGDGYTF. In DNA form, the CDR3 reads TGCAGCGTTGTGGACAGGGGTGATGGCTACACCTTC.

This clonotype was counted between two and nine times. The chain joins TRBV9 to TRBJ1-1; D is ambiguous. The V gene lost 0 bases and the J gene lost 11 bases, with 20 bases spanning the gap. CDR1 is SGDLS, CDR2 YYNGEE, per germline. CDR3 length: 15 amino acids. In DNA, the CDR3 is TGTGCCAGCAGCGTAGGTGGAGGCCCCGCGAATTTTGCTTTCTTT. This encodes CASSVGGGPANFAFF.

This clonotype was detected only a few times. The chain links TRBV6-2 or TRBV6-3 to TRBJ2-1; no definite D call. V lost 1 base and J 8 bases, leaving 3 bases between the germline ends. Germline V gives CDR1 MNHEY, CDR2 SVGEGT. This CDR3 is built from 11 residues. CDR3 bases: TGTGCCAGCAGTTACTTTGATGAGCAGTTCTTC. It specifies CASSYFDEQFF.

This clonotype showed up many times. The chain recombines TRBV11-2 with TRBJ1-1, with D perhaps TRBD1 (6 bases). Per the germline V gene, CDR1 is SGHAT and CDR2 is FQNNGV. Trimming left V 5 bases short and J 6 bases short, with 19 bases between. The CDR3 is 15 residues long. CDR3 DNA sequence: TGTGCCAGCAGCCCAAGGTTACAGGGAATCCCTGAAGCTTTCTTT. This encodes CASSPRLQGIPEAFF.

This sequence joins TRBV29-1 and TRBJ1-5; 10 bases align to TRBD1. Germline V gives CDR1 SQVTM, CDR2 ANQGSEA. The CDR3 consists of 14 residues. Losses at the gene ends were 4 bases for V and 3 bases for J; bases not matched to a gene: 3. The CDR3 DNA sequence: TGCAGCGTTGGGACAGGGGGAGCCAATCAGCCCCAGCATTTT. The encoded protein is CSVGTGGANQPQHF.

V gene TRBV20-1 combines with J gene TRBJ2-7; tentative D call: TRBD1 (6 bases). CDR1 is DFQATT and CDR2 is SNEGSKA in the germline V gene (reference sequence). Trimming removed 0 bases at V and 3 bases at J, with 9 bases between. The CDR3 is 13 amino acids. As DNA, the CDR3 is TGCAGTGCTAGAGAGGGACAAGACTACGAGCAGTACTTC. Amino acids: CSAREGQDYEQYF.